This record covers a single T cell receptor beta chain. Its antigen is still unknown. The CDR3 sequence is 15 residues long. V lost 2 bases and J lost 4; bases outside the gene matches: 7. Germline CDR1 reads MNHEY; CDR2 reads SVGAGI. MiXCR, run by TCRdb on the 5' RACE reads, gives a single entry per CDR3 protein. The sample consists of 540,000 or so distinct CDR3 sequences, approximately 20% of them appearing once. The source of the sample is a study of identical twins. Notes on the study in general: Potential partial confounding of zero-insertion analyses by invariant MAIT and iNKT cells was noted. Instead of following the same donors, the conclusions were based on cross-sectional statistical analysis.

The same data also went into a second study, on yellow fever vaccine responses in identical twins. That study adds: Vaccine T cell responses of twins reportedly seemed partly convergent and partly personalized.

This sequence joins TRBV6-5 and TRBJ1-2; 7 positions match TRBD1. The specimen sequenced was CD4+ T cells sorted from blood. This TCR derives from a woman younger than 35 in good health. As DNA, the CDR3 is TGTGCCAGCAGTTACGACAGGGAGAAGGGCTATGGCTACACCTTC. Translating gives CASSYDREKGYGYTF.